Listed below are T cell receptor beta chains from one sample, sequenced in a study of regulatory T cells in long-lasting Graves disease. MiXCR was run by TCRdb on the multiplex PCR reads, yielding one entry per CDR3 protein. The data show 550,000 to 700,000 distinct CDR3 sequences, with approximately 16% seen just once and more than 10% held by the top ten. These data were also reused for a study on T cells in Graves' hyperthyroidism and ophthalmopathy.

Source: peripheral blood mononuclear cells (PBMCs), taken at new diagnosis, from a patient treated with antithyroid drugs. The source is a man aged 18 to 29 with Graves disease. Both conserved end residues are part of each CDR3. A D gene is named only where the DNA matches it firmly. Size values are once, few and many counts, or a class for expanded clones, and some rows have none.

size	D	V	J	CDR3	DNA
many	-	TRBV30	TRBJ2-7	CAWSVLVEQYF	TGTGCCTGGAGTGTACTGGTCGAGCAGTACTTC
many	-	TRBV6-2/TRBV6-3	TRBJ2-7	CASSLKGTNSYEQYF	TGTGCCAGCAGTCTTAAGGGGACAAACTCCTACGAGCAGTACTTC
many	-	TRBV7-9	TRBJ2-3	CASSTTSTDTQYF	TGTGCCAGCAGCACGACTAGCACAGATACGCAGTATTTT
many	-	TRBV7-3	TRBJ2-1	CASSVQGGGGGSSYNEQFF	TGTGCCAGCAGCGTACAGGGAGGTGGCGGGGGAAGCTCCTACAATGAGCAGTTCTTC
-	-	TRBV7-9	TRBJ2-7	CASSPSGIHEQYF	TGTGCCAGCAGCCCTTCGGGTATCCACGAGCAGTACTTC
many	-	TRBV6-5	TRBJ2-5	CASSYSVIAARPETQYF	TGTGCCAGCAGTTACTCGGTCATAGCCGCTCGACCGGAGACCCAGTACTTC
many	-	TRBV6-5	TRBJ2-7	CASSYSASYYEQYF	TGTGCCAGCAGTTACTCGGCATCTTACTACGAGCAGTACTTC
-	-	TRBV30	TRBJ1-5	CAWSGQSRGPQHF	TGTGCCTGGAGTGGCCAGAGCCGGGGGCCCCAGCATTTT
few	-	TRBV20-1	TRBJ2-1	CSAKGGWGEQFF	TGCAGTGCTAAGGGGGGGTGGGGTGAGCAGTTCTTC
-	-	TRBV5-6	TRBJ2-7	CASSSQTRNLSYEQYF	TGTGCCAGCAGCTCCCAAACCCGGAACCTCTCCTACGAGCAGTACTTC
-	TRBD2	TRBV20-1	TRBJ2-1	CSAPGLAGGSYNEQFF	TGCAGTGCTCCCGGACTAGCGGGAGGGTCCTACAATGAGCAGTTCTTC
few	TRBD2	TRBV29-1	TRBJ2-1	CSVEGAGGAYNEQFF	TGCAGCGTTGAAGGGGCGGGAGGGGCTTACAATGAGCAGTTCTTC
-	-	TRBV3-1	TRBJ1-5	CASSQGPQGAQHF	TGTGCCAGCAGCCAGGGACCCCAAGGGGCCCAGCATTTT
many	-	TRBV12-3/TRBV12-4	TRBJ2-3	CASRGVTQYF	TGTGCCAGCAGGGGGGTTACGCAGTATTTT
-	-	TRBV18	TRBJ2-1	CASSPINEQFF	TGTGCCAGCAGTCCGATCAATGAGCAGTTCTTC
-	-	TRBV3-1	TRBJ2-1	CASTPGGSHEQFF	TGTGCCAGCACCCCCGGAGGGTCCCATGAGCAGTTCTTC
few	TRBD2	TRBV10-3	TRBJ2-5	CAISEISGRGETQYF	TGTGCCATCAGTGAGATTAGCGGGAGGGGCGAGACCCAGTACTTC
many	-	TRBV27	TRBJ1-1	CASEVNPGQSREAFF	TGTGCCAGCGAAGTTAATCCCGGACAGTCCCGTGAAGCTTTCTTT
-	TRBD2	TRBV5-1	TRBJ2-1	CASSQAGLPSDEQFF	TGCGCCAGCAGCCAAGCGGGACTACCGTCCGATGAGCAGTTCTTC
-	-	TRBV4-1	TRBJ1-4	CASSSAGLKGTNEKLFF	TGCGCCAGCAGCTCCGCGGGGCTGAAAGGAACTAATGAAAAACTGTTTTTT
-	-	TRBV29-1	TRBJ2-5	CSVAGGWAGVTQETQYF	TGCAGCGTTGCCGGGGGATGGGCAGGGGTTACCCAAGAGACCCAGTACTTC
few	TRBD2	TRBV6-5	TRBJ2-1	CASSYQGTSGNNEQFF	TGTGCCAGCAGTTACCAGGGGACTAGCGGAAACAATGAGCAGTTCTTC
few	-	TRBV20-1	TRBJ2-5	CSARDIGDQETQYF	TGCAGTGCTAGAGATATCGGGGATCAAGAGACCCAGTACTTC
many	-	TRBV11-2	TRBJ1-1	CASTSRPRTEYTEAFF	TGTGCCAGCACCTCCCGACCTAGGACAGAGTACACTGAAGCTTTCTTT
once	TRBD1	TRBV10-3	TRBJ1-1	CAIRGQGRNTEAFF	TGTGCCATCAGGGGACAGGGCCGGAACACTGAAGCTTTCTTT
many	-	TRBV28	TRBJ2-1	CATRTPDYLRDEQFF	TGTGCCACCAGGACCCCGGACTACCTTAGGGATGAGCAGTTCTTC
-	-	TRBV6-2/TRBV6-3	TRBJ2-7	CASSYEEGIYEQYF	TGTGCCAGCAGTTATGAGGAGGGGATCTACGAGCAGTACTTC
many	-	TRBV12-3/TRBV12-4	TRBJ1-1	CASSFLSEAFF	TGTGCCAGCAGTTTTTTGAGTGAAGCTTTCTTT
-	TRBD2	TRBV3-1	TRBJ2-5	CASSKVTSGRETQYF	TGTGCCAGCAGCAAAGTGACTAGCGGGAGGGAGACCCAGTACTTC
-	-	TRBV27	TRBJ1-1	CASSLSRTGNTEAFF	TGTGCCAGCAGTTTATCCAGGACCGGGAACACTGAAGCTTTCTTT
once	-	TRBV4-1	TRBJ1-3	CASSQGIGLPGNTIYF	TGCGCCAGCAGCCAAGGGATCGGGCTCCCAGGGAACACCATATATTTT
many	-	TRBV12-3/TRBV12-4	TRBJ1-1	CASSFKQGAPEAFF	TGTGCCAGCAGCTTCAAACAGGGAGCGCCTGAAGCTTTCTTT
many	TRBD2	TRBV27	TRBJ2-7	CASSLSPSGGYEQYF	TGTGCCAGCAGTTTATCGCCTAGCGGGGGCTACGAGCAGTACTTC
-	-	TRBV29-1	TRBJ2-5	CSDLEWIETQYF	TGCAGCGACCTGGAGTGGATCGAGACCCAGTACTTC
few	TRBD2	TRBV5-1	TRBJ2-1	CASSLVSGRGYNEQFF	TGCGCCAGCAGCTTGGTTTCCGGGAGGGGATACAATGAGCAGTTCTTC
few	TRBD2	TRBV3-1	TRBJ2-7	CASSVGPGTSGSKQYF	TGTGCCAGCAGCGTCGGACCCGGGACTAGCGGGAGTAAGCAGTACTTC
-	-	TRBV5-4	TRBJ1-2	CASSLGQEGYGYTF	TGTGCCAGCAGCTTGGGTCAGGAGGGCTATGGCTACACCTTC
-	TRBD2	TRBV29-1	TRBJ2-7	CSAMTSGAYEQYF	TGCAGCGCCATGACTAGCGGGGCCTACGAGCAGTACTTC
once	-	TRBV9	TRBJ2-5	CASSVAVQETQYF	TGTGCCAGCAGTGTGGCGGTTCAAGAGACCCAGTACTTC
many	-	TRBV7-3	TRBJ2-3	CASSLRWQGSPTDTQYF	TGTGCCAGCAGCTTAAGATGGCAGGGGTCACCCACAGATACGCAGTATTTT
-	-	TRBV2	TRBJ2-1	CASKGVNEQFF	TGTGCCAGCAAAGGGGTCAATGAGCAGTTCTTC
-	-	TRBV4-2	TRBJ1-1	CASSPHTSTDTSSTEAFF	TGTGCCAGCAGCCCGCACACAAGTACAGACACTTCGAGCACTGAAGCTTTCTTT
few	-	TRBV20-1	TRBJ2-3	CSARDVGRGDTQYF	TGCAGTGCTAGAGATGTGGGTCGAGGAGACACGCAGTATTTT
-	TRBD1	TRBV19	TRBJ2-1	CASRPRDRVVGQFF	TGTGCCAGCCGCCCCCGGGACAGGGTCGTGGGGCAGTTCTTC
-	-	TRBV18	TRBJ2-7	CARSLDSYEQYF	TGTGCCCGCTCACTCGACAGTTACGAGCAGTACTTC
few	-	TRBV5-1	TRBJ2-7	CASSLNDEWGSEQYF	TGCGCCAGCAGCTTGAATGATGAGTGGGGCAGTGAGCAGTACTTC
few	-	TRBV20-1	TRBJ2-2	CSARDQRSGELFF	TGCAGTGCTAGAGATCAGCGTTCCGGGGAGCTGTTTTTT